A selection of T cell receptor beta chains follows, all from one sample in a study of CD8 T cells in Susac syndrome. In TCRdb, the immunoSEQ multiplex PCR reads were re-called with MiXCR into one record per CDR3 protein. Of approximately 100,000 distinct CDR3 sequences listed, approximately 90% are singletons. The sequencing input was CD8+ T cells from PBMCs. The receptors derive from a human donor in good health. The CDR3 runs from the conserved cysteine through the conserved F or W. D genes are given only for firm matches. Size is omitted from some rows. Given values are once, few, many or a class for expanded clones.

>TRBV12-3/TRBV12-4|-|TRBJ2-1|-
TGTGCCAGCAGTTTATGGGCTCATAACAATGAGCAGTTCTTC
CASSLWAHNNEQFF
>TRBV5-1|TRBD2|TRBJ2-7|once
TGCGCCAGCAGCTCTAGCGGGACCTACGAGCAGTACTTC
CASSSSGTYEQYF
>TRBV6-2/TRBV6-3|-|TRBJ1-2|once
TGTGCCAGCAGTCCCCTGGGGTCGGATGGCTACACCTTC
CASSPLGSDGYTF
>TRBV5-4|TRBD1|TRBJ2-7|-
TGTGCCAGCAGCCCCGGGACAGGCTTGGGGGTCTACGAGCAGTACTTC
CASSPGTGLGVYEQYF
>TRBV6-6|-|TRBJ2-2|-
TGTGCCAGCAGACCCCAGGGGAACACCGGGGAGCTGTTTTTT
CASRPQGNTGELFF
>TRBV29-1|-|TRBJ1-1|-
TGCAGCGTGGACTCGGGGAACGCTGAAGCTTTCTTT
CSVDSGNAEAFF
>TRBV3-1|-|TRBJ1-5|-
TGTGCCAGCAGCCAAACCGGGGAAAGAAGCGCCCAGCCCCAGCATTTT
CASSQTGERSAQPQHF
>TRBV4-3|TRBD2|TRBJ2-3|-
TGCGCCAGCAGCCAAGATCGGCGGGAGATAGATACGCAGTATTTT
CASSQDRREIDTQYF
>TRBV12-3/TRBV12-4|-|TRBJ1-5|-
TGTGCCGGCAGTTTACAGGGAAATAGCAATCAGCCCCAGCATTTT
CAGSLQGNSNQPQHF
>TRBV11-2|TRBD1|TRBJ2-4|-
TGTGCCAGCAGCTTAAGGCCAGGACAGGTTAAAAACATTCAGTACTTC
CASSLRPGQVKNIQYF
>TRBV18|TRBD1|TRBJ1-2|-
TGTGCCAGCTCACCAAAGACAGGGGATGGCTACACCTTC
CASSPKTGDGYTF
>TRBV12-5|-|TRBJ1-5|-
TGTGCTAGTGGTTTAAGACAATCACCTCCTTATAGCAATCAGCCCCAGCATTTT
CASGLRQSPPYSNQPQHF
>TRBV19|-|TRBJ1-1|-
TGTGCCAGTAGTATAGATCAGACAACGAACACTGAAGCTTTCTTT
CASSIDQTTNTEAFF
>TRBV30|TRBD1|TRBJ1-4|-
TGTGCCTACTACGACAGGGCGGGGAATGAAAAACTGTTTTTT
CAYYDRAGNEKLFF
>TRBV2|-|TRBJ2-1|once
TGTGCCAGCAGTGAAGGGCTCGTGGAGTTCTTC
CASSEGLVEFF
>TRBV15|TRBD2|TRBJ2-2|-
TGTGCCACCCGGACTAGCGGGATGGGCGGGGAGCTGTTTTTT
CATRTSGMGGELFF
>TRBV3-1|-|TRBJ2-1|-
TGTGCCAGCAGCCCTGCACAGGGAGGCAATGAGCAGTTCTTC
CASSPAQGGNEQFF
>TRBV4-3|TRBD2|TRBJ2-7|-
TGCGCCAGCAGCCCGGGACTAGCGGGATTTGAGCAGTACTTC
CASSPGLAGFEQYF
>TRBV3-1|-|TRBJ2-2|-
TGTGCCAGCAGCCAACGACTAGGGCTGTCGGGGGAGCTGTTTTTT
CASSQRLGLSGELFF
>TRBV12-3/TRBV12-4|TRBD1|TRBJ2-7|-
TGTGCCAGCAGTTTAGGGACAGGGGAGTACGAGCAGTACTTC
CASSLGTGEYEQYF
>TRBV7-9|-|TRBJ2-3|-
TGTGCCAGCAGCTCAACCAGCGGATTACACACAGATACGCAGTATTTT
CASSSTSGLHTDTQYF
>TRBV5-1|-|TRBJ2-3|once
TGCGCCAGCAGCCCTGGGGAGAGCACAGATACGCAGTATTTT
CASSPGESTDTQYF
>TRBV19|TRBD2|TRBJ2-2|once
TGTGCCAGTAGGAAGCGGGAGGGCACCGGGGAGCTGTTTTTT
CASRKREGTGELFF
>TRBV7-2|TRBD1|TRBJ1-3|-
TGTGCCAGCAGCCCAGGACAGGTTTTCCTCTCTGGAAACACCATATATTTT
CASSPGQVFLSGNTIYF
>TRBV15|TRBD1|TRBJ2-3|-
TGTGCCACCAGCCGAGGACTATTACGGACAGGGTACGCAGATACGCAGTATTTT
CATSRGLLRTGYADTQYF
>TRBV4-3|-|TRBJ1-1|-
TGCGCCAGCAGCCAGGCCGTTGGTTCCAACACTGAAGCTTTCTTT
CASSQAVGSNTEAFF
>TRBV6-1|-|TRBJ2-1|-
TGTGCCAGCAGTGCTCGCGGCTTCCAAGGCACCTACAATGAGCAGTTCTTC
CASSARGFQGTYNEQFF
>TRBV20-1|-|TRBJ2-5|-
TGCAGTGCTAGAAAGGGATCGGGGGGCCTTCAAGAGACCCAGTACTTC
CSARKGSGGLQETQYF
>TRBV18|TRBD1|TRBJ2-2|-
TGTGCCAGCTCACGTCTCCGGGACAGGATATCCCCCGGGGAGCTGTTTTTT
CASSRLRDRISPGELFF
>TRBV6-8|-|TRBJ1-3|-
TGTGCCAGCAGGCACTCTGGAAACACCATATATTTT
CASRHSGNTIYF
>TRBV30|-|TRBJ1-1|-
TGTGCCTGGAGTGCGATCAGAGGGACTGAAGCTTTCTTT
CAWSAIRGTEAFF
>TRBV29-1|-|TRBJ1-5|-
TGCAGCGTTGAAGCGGGAGGTCAGCCCCAGCATTTT
CSVEAGGQPQHF
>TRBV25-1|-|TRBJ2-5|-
TGTGCCAGCAGTGAATCGCCTATAGAGACCCAGTACTTC
CASSESPIETQYF
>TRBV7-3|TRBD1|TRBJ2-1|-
TGTGCCAGCAGCTTACTGGGACAGGGGTCACACGAGCAGTTCTTC
CASSLLGQGSHEQFF
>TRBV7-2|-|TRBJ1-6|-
TGTGCCAGCAGCTTCTCCCGGACGGGTAGCTCCTATAATTCACCCCTCCACTTT
CASSFSRTGSSYNSPLHF
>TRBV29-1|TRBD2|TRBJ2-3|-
TGCAGCGTTGATGGAAGCGGGGGGGCCACAGATACGCAGTATTTT
CSVDGSGGATDTQYF
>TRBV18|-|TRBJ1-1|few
TGTGCCAGCTCAACCGGACAGTTAAAAGCTTTCTTT
CASSTGQLKAFF
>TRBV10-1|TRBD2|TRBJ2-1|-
TGCGCCAGCAACAATTATCGTGCGGGAGATATTAAGGAGTATGAGCAGTTCTTC
CASNNYRAGDIKEYEQFF
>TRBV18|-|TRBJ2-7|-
TGTGCCAGCTCGCCTACTAGCTACGAGCAGTACTTC
CASSPTSYEQYF
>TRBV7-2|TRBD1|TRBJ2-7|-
TGTGCCAGCAGGGAGGGTCCGGGACAGGGCGACGAGCAGTACTTC
CASREGPGQGDEQYF
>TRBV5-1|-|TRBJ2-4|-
TGCGCCAGCAGCCCAAACCTACAGCAATGGGGGTACATTCAGTACTTC
CASSPNLQQWGYIQYF
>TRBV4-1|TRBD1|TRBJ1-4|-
TGCGCCAGCAGCCTCGGGGGACAGGGCCCCGAAAAACTGTTTTTT
CASSLGGQGPEKLFF
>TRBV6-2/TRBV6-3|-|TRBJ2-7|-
TGTGCCAGCAGTCGCCCGAGGAGCTTTATCCACGAGCAGTACTTC
CASSRPRSFIHEQYF
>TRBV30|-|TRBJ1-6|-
TGTGCCTGGAGAAGATTAAAATGGAGCTCCTATAATTCACCCCTCCACTTT
CAWRRLKWSSYNSPLHF
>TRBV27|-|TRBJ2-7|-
TGTGCCAGCAGTTTGGCGGGGACGAACTACGAGCAGTACTTC
CASSLAGTNYEQYF
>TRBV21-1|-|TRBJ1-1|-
TGTGCCAGCAGCAAAGCGAGGACAGAAGCTTTCTTT
CASSKARTEAFF
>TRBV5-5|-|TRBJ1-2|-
TGTGCCAGCAGCTTCCTCTGGGGGGATGGCTACACCTTC
CASSFLWGDGYTF
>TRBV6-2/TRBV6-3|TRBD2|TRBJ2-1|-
TGTGCCAGCAGGGACGCAAAGCGGGGGGCCCACAATGAGCAGTTCTTC
CASRDAKRGAHNEQFF
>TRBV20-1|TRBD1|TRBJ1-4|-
TGCAGTGCTAGACACCTACAGGGGGCCGCACCTGCAACTAATGAAAAACTGTTTTTT
CSARHLQGAAPATNEKLFF
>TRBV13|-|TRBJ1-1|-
TGTGCCAGCAGCTCAAGGACACAGAACACTGAAGCTTTCTTT
CASSSRTQNTEAFF
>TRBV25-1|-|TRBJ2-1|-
TGTGCCAGCAGCGGGACTCTCAATGAGCAGTTCTTC
CASSGTLNEQFF
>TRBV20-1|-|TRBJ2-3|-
TGCAGTGCTAGAAGGGAGGGGGCTCTAAGGACAGATACGCAGTATTTT
CSARREGALRTDTQYF
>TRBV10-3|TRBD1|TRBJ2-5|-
TGTGCCATCAGTAAACCGGGACAGCAAGAGACCCAGTACTTC
CAISKPGQQETQYF
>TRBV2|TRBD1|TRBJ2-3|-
TGTGCCAGCAGGGGGGACAGGGGTGCGAGAGATACGCAGTATTTT
CASRGDRGARDTQYF
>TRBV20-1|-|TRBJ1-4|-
TGCAGTGCTAGAGATGTAATCGCAGGTGATAATGAAAAACTGTTTTTT
CSARDVIAGDNEKLFF
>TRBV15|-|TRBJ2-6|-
TGTGCCACCAGCAGATTAGCAGAGGGAGTCTCTGGGGCCAACGTCCTGACTTTC
CATSRLAEGVSGANVLTF
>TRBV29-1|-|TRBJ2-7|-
TGCAGCGTTGAAACCGGGACACCCTACGAGCAGTACTTC
CSVETGTPYEQYF